The text below deals with one T cell receptor (beta chain). Its antigen is unknown. The sample holds no much larger clone one base away, and base qualities are not on file. The data stem from a study of cytomegalovirus exposure and HLA in healthy donors (dated by TCRdb to the late 2010s). Looking at the study overall: An earlier analysis of fewer than 750 of the donors reported over 250 Gb of sequence data and around 110 million unique TCR beta sequences obtained from about 179 million T cells. Across around 400 genotyped donors of the cohort, an average of approximately 240,000 unique TCR beta nucleotide sequences per donor were sequenced, and 15% to 20% of those sequences were non-productive. In an earlier analysis of about 590 of the donors, high-throughput TCR beta sequencing was used to judge whether each TCR beta V gene segment behaved as functional or pseudogenic. Donor age, sex, ethnicity and CMV serostatus were collected together with the repertoire data. The number of donors typed differed by locus, with 629-630 for A, B, C, DRB1 and DQB1, more than 500 for DQA1, approximately 570 for DPA1, and some 450 for DPB1. Every repertoire in the discovery cohort had been generated on one and the same sequencing platform. The study used immunosequencing to profile the T cell repertoires of approximately 690 subjects and linked those repertoires to cytomegalovirus serostatus. To predict cytomegalovirus infection status, the study combined high-throughput TCR immunosequencing, statistical association of individual TCRs with disease status, and machine learning. A handful of DR-DQ haplotypes were handled as single units for association and clustering because linkage in the cohort was strong. Of the 350 to 450 genotyped donors, over 70% fell in the genetic ancestry cluster associated with self-reported Caucasian donors. Both class I and class II loci were covered by HLA typing, at four-digit resolution. Rather than using new phenotypic data, the later analysis identified candidate immune exposures from TCR beta sequences and from how often those sequences occurred across donors. An early release covering just under 650 HLA-typed donors comprised about 300 gigabases of sequencing data and some 79 million unique TCR sequences. Along with the approximately 670-subject first cohort, a separate validation cohort of over a hundred different subjects was used. In a later genetic analysis, genome-wide SNP genotypes for about three fifths of the roughly 670 donors were used, and that subset was treated as a discovery cohort. The study aimed to test whether signatures of past pathogen exposure could be identified by cataloging public T cell receptors. A later analysis re-analyzed previously published TCR beta repertoires from about 730 donors and added high-resolution HLA genotyping to study TCR occurrence patterns. General conclusions and limits of the study: A cluster of highly shared sequence variants was judged likely to represent a technical artifact of the sequencing pipeline. In this cohort, only TCR beta chains were sequenced, and detectable features were limited by the absence of alpha or paired-chain data. A further reported finding was that TCR beta sequences accurately predicted the HLA-A and HLA-B alleles for most subjects in the first cohort. V-gene and J-gene trimming of TCR beta chains was associated with a missense DCLRE1C variant in a later genetic analysis, and the association was replicated in an independent cohort. Compared with the approximately 720-donor mean, donors in an Asian-associated ancestry cluster had fewer N-insertions in productive TCRs, according to a later genetic analysis. In the study, approximately 160 TCR beta chains were listed as associated with cytomegalovirus. In an earlier analysis of about 600 of the donors, most TCR beta V segments appeared in productive rearrangements about 87% or about 30% of the time, broadly matching IMGT annotations. A later analysis found that most CMV-associated TCR beta chains appeared HLA-restricted, with HLA associations seemingly driven largely by CMV exposure. Because counts were too low, about 18 rarely observed V segments, including chromosome 9 orphons, were excluded from the earlier analysis of some 590 of the donors. In a later analysis, HLA-associated TCR beta chains showed more clonal expansion and lower generation probabilities than non-associated chains that were equally common. Cytomegalovirus status was reported to be diagnosed by the classifier with high specificity and sensitivity in both the original and validation cohorts. Some IMGT-functional V segments, including TRBV6-2 and TRBV6-3, could not be distinguished by the 87-base-pair reads and were therefore excluded. Several of the top co-occurrence clusters appeared to be linked to parvovirus B19, influenza, CMV and Epstein-Barr virus, according to a later analysis. Correlated functional status among segregating V segments might be attributable to linkage disequilibrium, but an unknown experimental factor could not be ruled out. While some public TCRs were present in many individuals, most TCR sequences turned up only very rarely across donors. When HLA alleles, especially DR and DQ, strongly co-occurred, attributing TCR associations to individual alleles was difficult. For the cohort, immune exposure information was limited to CMV serostatus. According to the authors, the approach could potentially be generalized to other disease states and immunological phenotypes. The presence/absence analyses assumed that sequencing depth was roughly uniform across donors, and that assumption may not be true. According to a later analysis, TCR association rates differed among HLA loci, with DRB1 alleles showing the most associated TCRs and HLA-C alleles showing the fewest. Because HLA typing was unavailable for some donors at each locus, only the typed subset was used in association tests. A later analysis associated some 17,000 TCR beta sequences with specific HLA alleles at a false discovery rate of 0.05. A few of the identified cytomegalovirus-associated TCR beta chains were confirmed in vitro to be specific for cytomegalovirus antigens.

CDR1 SQVTM and CDR2 ANQGSEA were looked up in the germline V gene. The CDR3 runs 15 amino acids, cysteine and phenylalanine included. The read is trimmed to its CDR3 DNA, 45 bases read in frame from base 1. After removal of 6 bases from V and 4 bases from J, the junction retains 11 bases not matched to a gene. The cohort comprised fewer than 750 healthy bone marrow donors. Cohort members were all nominally healthy when sampled, although unrecorded immune exposures were likely present. The donor was CMV seronegative and belonged to the group of more than 300 seronegative cohort members. Every donor gave a peripheral blood sample, and the peripheral blood mononuclear cells from that sample were used for TCR beta sequencing. Genomic DNA was extracted from the blood cell samples with the Qiagen DNeasy Blood Extraction Kit. Libraries were built with the immunoSEQ multiplex PCR assay. A mixture of 60 forward primers for TCR Vbeta segments and 13 reverse primers for TCR Jbeta segments was used in the multiplex PCR. The CDR3 region of rearranged TCR beta genes was amplified from genomic DNA by a multiplex PCR assay. The amplified TCR beta libraries were sequenced on the Illumina HiSeq System as 87-base-pair reads. In the original analysis: Across the 670 or so repertoires, a later analysis counted tens of millions of unique TCR beta chains, around 10 million of which were shared by at least two donors. To remove PCR and sequencing errors, raw reads were error-corrected and collapsed into unique sequences using a nearest-neighbor algorithm that merged closely related sequences. V, D and J gene segments were assigned by aligning CDR3 sequences to IMGT reference sequences. Each retained sequence needed at least a six-nucleotide match to both a V gene segment and a J gene segment. A rearrangement counted as productive if the CDR3 had no stop codons and remained in frame with V and J, and every other rearrangement counted as non-productive. CDR3 was defined according to IMGT convention as the region running from the second conserved V-encoded cysteine to the conserved J-encoded phenylalanine. In an earlier analysis of approximately 500 of the donors, sequences lacking an unambiguous match to a single V gene segment were excluded. In an earlier analysis of roughly 500 of the donors, V segments were called functional above 56.7% productive rearrangements and were called segregating when the between-donor standard deviation exceeded 5%. A statistical classification framework was developed to diagnose cytomegalovirus status using the catalog of TCR beta chain sequences. In a later analysis, V and J genes were assigned by comparing TCR nucleotide sequences against IMGT/GENE-DB human TR gene sequences. The TCRdist pipeline was used in a later analysis to assign CDR3 sequences and most-parsimonious VDJ recombination scenarios. A later analysis defined each TCR beta chain by its CDR3 amino acid sequence plus V-gene family, and excluded reads lacking a unique V-gene family. As a way to deal with suspected cross-contamination and a sequencing artifact, a later analysis dropped hundreds of nucleotide sequences that were highly shared and had low generation probability. In a later analysis, a clonal expansion index for each public chain was calculated from normalized within-repertoire ranks of inferred template counts. In a later analysis, generation probabilities were computed using a VDJ recombination model fitted to out-of-frame rearrangements, and the results were checked against IGoR. In a later analysis, TCR-TCR, TCR-HLA and TCR-CMV co-occurrence was scored with hypergeometric tests, and a repertoire-size bias correction was applied to TCR pairs. To estimate false discovery rates, a later analysis permuted the HLA or CMV assignments 20 times. In a later analysis, co-occurring TCRs were grouped with DBSCAN, and TCRdist sequence similarity was added when clustering was performed within HLA-allele-positive subsets. Repertoires with fewer than 30,000 or more than 120,000 public chains, plus five repertoires with anomalous nucleotide sharing, were excluded from co-occurrence clustering. As stored in TCRdb, this immuneACCESS dataset retains in-frame rearrangements with V and J assigned. A fraction of the clones does not appear; measured against another copy, unresolved V genes explain less than half of the discrepancy, and the remainder lacks a known reason. Clone size and the V and J calls come from that table; the DNA yielded D and trimming. The table for this sample lists around 120,000 clones; around four fifths of them were counted only once. The ten largest make up over 1% of the sample.

Here the chain combines TRBV29-1 and TRBJ2-2; TRBD1 aligns with 7 central bases. The receptor was isolated from a boy aged 5-17 years in good health and CMV-seronegative. Sequenced: PBMCs. This receptor carries the CDR3 CSVETGTVSTGELFF. The bases read TGCAGCGTCGAAACCGGGACAGTGAGCACCGGGGAGCTGTTTTTT.